This T cell receptor beta chain was documented in a study of blood T cell repertoires in COVID-19. For the study at large: Specimens from acute and convalescent COVID-19 originated in the United States, Italy and Spain.

Methods used by the authors: How many nucleated cells were present was estimated from reference gene primer amplification. Libraries were prepared by immunoSEQ multiplex PCR; TCRdb keeps only in-frame clonotypes and omits some of them. For V, J and clone size, that table is used; D and trimming come from the DNA. The data show roughly 90,000 clones, with 80% seen just once and 10% held by the top ten. This CDR3 is built from 15 residues. The germline gives CDR1 MNHEY, CDR2 SMNVEV (reference sequence). The junction had 6 bases not matched to a gene; V was cut back by 1 base and J by 5 bases. The clonotype comes from a woman in her 70s with acute or convalescent COVID-19. What was sequenced was peripheral blood. V is TRBV27 and J is TRBJ2-7, with 9 bases aligning to TRBD2. CDR3 residues: CASSLFWPSGNEQYF. In DNA, the CDR3 is TGTGCCAGCAGTTTATTCTGGCCTAGCGGGAACGAGCAGTACTTC.